These 7 T cell receptor beta chains were sequenced from one sample in a study of cytomegalovirus exposure and HLA in healthy donors. Profiled with immunoSEQ multiplex PCR; TCRdb holds only in-frame clones, not every one. The data show 200,000 to 250,000 clones, roughly 87% seen once. Sequenced sample: PBMCs. The origin of the receptors is a man between 18 and 29 years old in good health and CMV-seropositive.

The V gene is TRBV9, the J gene TRBJ2-2; TRBD2 matches 11 bases. CDR1 and CDR2 from the germline V gene are SGDLS and YYNGEE. V dropped 2 bases and J dropped 5; count of bases not matched to a gene: 11. The CDR3 has 18 residues. This CDR3 is CASSVLPGIAGGTGELFF. The DNA of the CDR3 is TGTGCCAGCAGCGTCCTCCCGGGAATAGCGGGAGGGACCGGGGAGCTGTTTTTT.

DNA of the CDR3: TGTGCCAGCACCCCGGCGGGAGGTGGTGTTGATGAGCAGTTCTTC. Its translation is CASTPAGGGVDEQFF. V is TRBV27 and J is TRBJ2-1; 8 bases are shared with TRBD2. From germline, CDR1 is MNHEY and CDR2 SMNVEV (reference sequence). The CDR3 contains 15 residues. The V segment lost 7 bases and the J segment 8 bases; nucleotides outside the gene matches: 13.

CDR3 nucleotide sequence: TGTGCCAGCAGCTACAGGGATAGCAATCAGCCCCAGCATTTT. Its translation: CASSYRDSNQPQHF. The chain carries TRBV7-9 and TRBJ1-5; D is possibly TRBD1 (6 bases). There are 14 residues in the CDR3. Germline V gives CDR1 SEHNR, CDR2 FQNEAQ (reference sequence). V shed 4 bases and J shed 0 bases, with 7 bases lying between them.

The chain has TRBV9 and TRBJ2-7; 8 bases agree with TRBD2. CDR1 SGDLS and CDR2 YYNGEE come from the germline V gene. V lost 2 bases, J lost 6 bases, and 13 bases stayed unmatched. CDR3 size: 16 residues. The CDR3 is CASSVTGGAVEAEQYF. For the CDR3, the DNA is TGTGCCAGCAGCGTCACCGGGGGGGCCGTAGAGGCCGAGCAGTACTTC.

The sample holds one count of this clone. CDR3 bases: TGTGCCTGGAGTCCCCGGTTCAATCAGCCCCAGCATTTT. Protein sequence: CAWSPRFNQPQHF. The V and J genes are TRBV30 and TRBJ1-5; D not resolved. Trimming left V 2 bases short and J 3 bases short, with 8 bases between. Germline CDR1 GTSNPN, CDR2 SVGIG (reference sequence). This CDR3 is 13 amino acids long.

The chain carries TRBV28 and TRBJ1-5; D possibly corresponds to TRBD1 (5 bases). V was trimmed by 8 bases and J by 10 bases, leaving 21 bases between them. The germline CDR1 and CDR2 sequences are MDHEN and SYDVKM. This CDR3 is 14 amino acids long. This chain's CDR3 is CASVAGTPAHPQHF. The CDR3 DNA reads as TGTGCCAGCGTTGCGGGGACTCCAGCACACCCCCAGCATTTT.

V is TRBV18 and J is TRBJ2-7; D gene unclear. Trimming shortened V by 5 bases and J by 4 bases, and 9 bases separated the two germline ends. CDR3 length: 12 amino acids. Germline V lookup: CDR1 KGHSH, CDR2 LQKENI. CDR3 protein: CASSASSYEQYF. As DNA, the CDR3 is TGTGCCAGCTCAGCCTCGTCTTACGAGCAGTACTTC.